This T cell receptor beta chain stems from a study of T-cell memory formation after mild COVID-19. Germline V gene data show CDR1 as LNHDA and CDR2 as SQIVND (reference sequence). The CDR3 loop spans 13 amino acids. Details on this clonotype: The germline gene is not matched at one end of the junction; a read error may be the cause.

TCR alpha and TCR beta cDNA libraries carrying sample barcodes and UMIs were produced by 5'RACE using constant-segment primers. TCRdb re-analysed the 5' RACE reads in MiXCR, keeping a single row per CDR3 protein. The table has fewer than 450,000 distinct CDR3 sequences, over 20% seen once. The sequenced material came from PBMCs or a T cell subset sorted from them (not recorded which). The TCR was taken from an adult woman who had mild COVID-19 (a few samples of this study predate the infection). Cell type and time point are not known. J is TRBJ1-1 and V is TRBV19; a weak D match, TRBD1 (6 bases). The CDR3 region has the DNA TGTGCCAGTAATATACAGGGATCCACTGAAGCTTTCTTT. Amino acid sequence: CASNIQGSTEAFF.